A single TCR beta chain is shown here with its context. Its antigen is not identified. This PCR relied on a set of 60 Vbeta primers and 13 Jbeta primers. TCRdb's copy holds only in-frame clones and misses some; the assay was immunoSEQ multiplex PCR. The sample has around 250,000 clones; about 81% are singletons. The data were taken from a study of cytomegalovirus exposure and HLA in healthy donors. Trimming at V came to 1 base and at J to 1 base, leaving 2 bases not matched to a gene. The germline V gene has CDR1 KGHSH and CDR2 LQKENI. The CDR3 runs to 16 residues. Study observations and caveats: Later work found most CMV-associated TCR beta chains apparently HLA-restricted.

The sample was PBMCs. The chain employs TRBV18 and TRBJ2-2, with 8 bases that match TRBD1. The receptor's source is a woman aged 55-69 years in good health and CMV-seropositive. The CDR3 loop reads CASSPQGQGNTGELFF. CDR3 sequence (DNA): TGTGCCAGCTCACCACAAGGACAGGGGAACACCGGGGAGCTGTTTTTT.